This T cell receptor (beta chain) was obtained from a study of blood T cell repertoires in COVID-19. Study-wide background: Samples of COVID-19 (acute and convalescent) were obtained from the United States, Italy and Spain.

Germline lookup yields CDR1 SGDLS and CDR2 YYNGEE. This CDR3 has 15 amino acids. The V segment lost 0 bases and the J segment 2 bases; nucleotides outside the gene matches: 5. Followed over time, Seattle patients had been enrolled while infection was active. The method was immunoSEQ multiplex PCR; TCRdb's version includes in-frame clones alone and lacks a portion of them. This table has about 230,000 clones, over 75% appearing once. The specimen sequenced was peripheral blood. The clonotype was recovered from a man in his forties or fifties with COVID-19, enrolled during active disease. The chain recombines TRBV9 with TRBJ2-7, with 7 nucleotides matching TRBD1. Written as DNA, the CDR3 is TGTGCCAGCAGCGTAGGCTCACAGGGGACCTACGAGCAGTACTTC. It specifies CASSVGSQGTYEQYF.